These 22 T cell receptor beta chains came from one sample sequenced in a study of cytomegalovirus exposure and HLA in healthy donors. The primer mix had 60 Vbeta and 13 Jbeta primers. Some clones are missing from TCRdb's copy, which holds only in-frame ones; the method was immunoSEQ multiplex PCR. The sample lists fewer than 150,000 clones, around 74% occurring once. Sequenced: PBMCs. The receptors were gathered from a woman in her 50s in good health and CMV-seropositive.

The chain joins TRBV7-9 to TRBJ2-7; the D gene is possibly TRBD2 (6 bases). Germline CDR1 SEHNR, CDR2 FQNEAQ (reference sequence). The CDR3 spans 13 residues. The germline V and J ends were trimmed by 7 bases and 5 bases, with 15 bases remaining between them. CDR3 region: CASNRLGSNEQYF. The CDR3 DNA follows: TGTGCCAGCAACAGACTAGGGTCCAACGAGCAGTACTTC.

The CDR3 spells CASSFGPYEQYF. The CDR3 bases are TGTGCCAGCAGCTTCGGTCCCTACGAGCAGTACTTC. The V and J genes are TRBV7-2 and TRBJ2-7; D remains ambiguous. V was cut by 3 bases and J by 2 bases, with 5 bases left in between. In germline, CDR1 is SGHTA, CDR2 FQGNSA. The CDR3 sequence is 12 residues long.

The chain has TRBV2 and TRBJ2-7; 9 bases are shared with TRBD1. The trim removed 10 bases at V and 6 bases at J, leaving 4 bases unmatched. The germline CDR1 and CDR2 sequences are SNHLY and FYNNEI. The CDR3 runs to 11 residues. CDR3 coding DNA: TGTGCCACTGGACAGGGGTTCGAGCAGTACTTC. Amino acid sequence: CATGQGFEQYF.

The chain uses TRBV5-8 and TRBJ1-2, with D possibly TRBD1 on 5 matching bases. Per germline, CDR1 SGHTS and CDR2 YDEGEE. V gave up 0 bases and J gave up 4 bases, with 13 bases separating them. The CDR3 spans 15 residues. The CDR3 bases are TGTGCCAGCAGCTTGGCCGGCAGGGCGGTCTATGGCTACACCTTC. Translating it yields CASSLAGRAVYGYTF.

The rearrangement joins TRBV4-1 to TRBJ2-7; D perhaps matches TRBD1 (5 bases). With 0 bases removed from V and 5 bases from J, the gap between germline ends came to 17 bases. CDR1 MGHRA and CDR2 YSYEKL come from the germline V gene. There are 16 residues in the CDR3. Written as DNA, the CDR3 is TGCGCCAGCAGCCAAGATAGGGGCCCCCTACAGAACGAGCAGTACTTC. Translation: CASSQDRGPLQNEQYF.

The genes are TRBV18 and TRBJ2-6, with TRBD2 matching 7 bases. Germline CDR1 and CDR2: KGHSH and LQKENI. V lost 1 base, J lost 9 bases, and 3 bases stayed unmatched. This CDR3 is 14 amino acids long. This CDR3 is CASSPRGGDNVLTF. As DNA, the CDR3 is TGTGCCAGCTCACCACGGGGGGGAGACAACGTCCTGACTTTC.

This clone was found a few times. The chain recombines TRBV27 with TRBJ1-5, with TRBD1 matching over 10 bases. CDR3 size: 16 residues. The ends lost 6 bases at V and 0 bases at J; junction bases unmatched: 5. Germline V CDR1 and CDR2: MNHEY, SMNVEV (reference sequence). The CDR3 region has the DNA TGTGCCAGCAGGGGACAGGGGTGGTATAGCAATCAGCCCCAGCATTTT. Residues: CASRGQGWYSNQPQHF.

The V and J genes are TRBV29-1 and TRBJ2-1; 9 bases match TRBD2. V was clipped by 4 bases and J by 4 bases; unmatched bases: 8. Germline V gives CDR1 SQVTM, CDR2 ANQGSEA. This CDR3 region has 15 residues. The CDR3 reads CSVGSGGLLYNEQFF. Written as DNA, the CDR3 is TGCAGCGTTGGGAGCGGGGGGCTCCTTTACAATGAGCAGTTCTTC.

This sequence joins TRBV5-1 and TRBJ2-2; D gene uncertain. The CDR3 contains 14 residues. Trimming stripped 1 base from V and 1 base from J, with 5 bases between. CDR1 is SGHRS and CDR2 is YFSETQ in the germline V gene. The CDR3 region is CASSLRGNTGELFF. The CDR3 coding sequence is TGCGCCAGCAGCTTGAGAGGGAACACCGGGGAGCTGTTTTTT. Combining the CDR3 with reference TRBV5-1 and TRBJ2-2 gives the whole variable domain KAGVTQTPRYLIKTRGQQVTLSCSPISGHRSVSWYQQTPGQGLQFLFEYFSETQRNKGNFPGRFSGRQFSNSRSEMNVSTLELGDSALYLCASSLRGNTGELFFGEGSRLTVL.

This clone was seen only once. The V and J genes are TRBV4-3 and TRBJ2-7; 11 positions agree with TRBD1. This CDR3 has 15 residues. J gave up 4 bases and V 4 bases, and 6 bases lay outside the gene matches. Germline lookup yields CDR1 LGHNA and CDR2 YSLEER. CDR3 DNA: TGCGCCAGCAGCCTCGGGACAGGGGGACTATACGAGCAGTACTTC. Protein product: CASSLGTGGLYEQYF.

This clone was found a few times. This sequence joins TRBV5-1 and TRBJ1-1; tentative D call: TRBD1 (6 bases). CDR3 length equals 12 residues. In germline, CDR1 is SGHRS, CDR2 YFSETQ. Trimming pared 4 bases from V and 7 bases from J, leaving 11 bases between. The CDR3 nucleotides read TGCGCCAGCAGCCGGGACACCTGTGAAGCTTTCTTT. Translated, it gives CASSRDTCEAFF.

This clone appeared a few times. The V and J genes are TRBV11-3 and TRBJ1-1; D gene ambiguous. V was pared by 5 bases and J by 3 bases, with 13 bases between. This CDR3 is built from 14 residues. Germline-derived CDR1 and CDR2 are SGHNT and YENEEA. The CDR3 coding sequence is TGTGCCAGCAGCCTCAGGACGGGAGACACTGAAGCTTTCTTT. It encodes CASSLRTGDTEAFF.

This clone was detected only a few times. The rearrangement joins TRBV19 to TRBJ1-5; D gene ambiguous. CDR3 size: 12 residues. V lost 10 bases and J 2 bases, leaving 9 bases between the germline ends. The germline gives CDR1 LNHDA, CDR2 SQIVND (reference sequence). In nucleotides, the CDR3 is TGTGCCACCAGAGGTGGCAATCAGCCCCAGCATTTT. Protein product: CATRGGNQPQHF.

This clone was detected once. The CDR3 bases are TGTGCCAGCGGGGGACAGGGGGGAAGTCCCACCTTC. Translated: CASGGQGGSPTF. The V call is TRBV27, the J call TRBJ1-2; 11 bases are a match to TRBD1. The CDR3 contains 12 residues. The trim removed 8 bases at V and 13 bases at J, leaving 9 bases unmatched. Germline V gene lookup returns CDR1 MNHEY and CDR2 SMNVEV (reference sequence).

This chain joins TRBV5-4 and TRBJ2-2; 8 bases are a match to TRBD2. Germline CDR1 SGHNT, CDR2 YYREEE (reference sequence). V lost 2 bases and J lost 5; bases outside the gene matches: 5. This CDR3 has 15 residues. The CDR3 is CASSFGGARTGELFF. The CDR3, as DNA: TGTGCCAGCAGCTTCGGGGGGGCAAGGACCGGGGAGCTGTTTTTT.

This sequence joins TRBV12-5 and TRBJ2-1; TRBD2 agrees at 13 bases. The germline CDR1 and CDR2 sequences are LGHNT and FRNRAP. The junction had 6 bases not matched to a gene; V was cut back by 3 bases and J by 7 bases. This CDR3 has 16 residues. CDR3 protein: CASGFGGLAGRNEQFF. The CDR3 nucleotides are TGTGCTAGTGGTTTTGGGGGACTAGCGGGGCGAAATGAGCAGTTCTTC.

The rearrangement joins TRBV4-1 to TRBJ2-5; 8 bases line up with TRBD1. The CDR3 consists of 17 residues. V shed 0 bases and J 5 bases; nucleotides not matched to a gene: 11. CDR1 MGHRA and CDR2 YSYEKL come from the germline V gene. CDR3 amino acids: CASSQDPPTGGRETQYF. In nucleotides, the CDR3 is TGCGCCAGCAGCCAAGATCCTCCTACAGGGGGTAGGGAGACCCAGTACTTC.

The CDR3 region is CATDKTGTLGGTQYF. The CDR3 coding sequence is TGTGCCACCGATAAAACCGGGACTCTCGGGGGGACCCAGTACTTC. The chain uses TRBV6-5 and TRBJ2-5, with D tentatively TRBD2 (6 bases). Germline loops: CDR1 MNHEY, CDR2 SVGAGI. V was trimmed by 10 bases and J by 7 bases, leaving 25 bases between them. The CDR3 has 15 amino acids.

In this sample, this clone turned up a few times. The chain recombines TRBV6-1 with TRBJ2-6, with 11 bases that match TRBD1. The CDR3 loop spans 19 amino acids. Trimming cost V 2 bases and J 0 bases; bases outside gene matches: 6. Germline CDR1 and CDR2: MNHNS and SASEGT. CDR3: CASSEFGQGAGSGANVLTF. CDR3 nucleotides: TGTGCCAGCAGTGAATTTGGACAGGGGGCTGGCTCTGGGGCCAACGTCCTGACTTTC.

V gene TRBV9 combines with J gene TRBJ2-2, with D possibly matching TRBD2 (7 bases). Trimming took off 4 bases at V and 2 bases at J, with 15 bases between the two ends. This CDR3 has 16 amino acids. Germline-derived CDR1 and CDR2 are SGDLS and YYNGEE. The CDR3 is CASSPLGGANTGELFF. For the CDR3, the DNA is TGTGCCAGCAGCCCCTTAGGGGGGGCCAACACCGGGGAGCTGTTTTTT.

This chain links TRBV15 with TRBJ1-4; D is perhaps TRBD1 (5 bases). Trimming took off 2 bases at V and 12 bases at J, with 13 bases between the two ends. Looked up from germline, CDR1 is LNHNV and CDR2 is YYDKDF (reference sequence). CDR3 length equals 13 residues. In nucleotides, the CDR3 is TGTGCCACCAGCAGAAACAGGAACCATGAACTGTTTTTT. It codes for CATSRNRNHELFF.

This chain links TRBV7-2 with TRBJ1-1; no definite D call. V lost 1 base and J 0 bases, leaving 9 bases between the germline ends. CDR3 length: 15 residues. CDR1 is SGHTA, CDR2 FQGNSA, per germline. CDR3 residues: CASSLVAGVNTEAFF. The CDR3 coding sequence is TGTGCCAGCAGCTTAGTTGCCGGGGTGAACACTGAAGCTTTCTTT.